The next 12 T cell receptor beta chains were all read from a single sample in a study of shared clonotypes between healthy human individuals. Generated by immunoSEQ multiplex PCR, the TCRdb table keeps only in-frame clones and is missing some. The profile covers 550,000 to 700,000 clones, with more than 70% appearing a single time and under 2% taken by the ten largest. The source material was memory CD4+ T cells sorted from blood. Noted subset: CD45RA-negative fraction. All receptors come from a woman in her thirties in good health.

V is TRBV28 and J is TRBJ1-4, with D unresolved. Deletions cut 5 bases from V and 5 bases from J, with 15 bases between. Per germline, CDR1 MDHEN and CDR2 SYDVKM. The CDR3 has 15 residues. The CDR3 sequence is CASSPINRINEKLFF. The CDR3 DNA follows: TGTGCCAGCAGTCCCATTAACAGAATCAATGAAAAACTGTTTTTT.

CDR3 nucleotide sequence: TGCGCCAGCAGCGGAGGACAGTTAATGAACACAGATACGCAGTATTTT. Protein sequence: CASSGGQLMNTDTQYF. The rearrangement links TRBV5-1 to TRBJ2-3; TRBD1 is a possible D gene (6 bases). The germline CDR1 and CDR2 sequences are SGHRS and YFSETQ. Trimming left V 4 bases short and J 2 bases short, with 17 bases between. This CDR3 spans 16 amino acids.

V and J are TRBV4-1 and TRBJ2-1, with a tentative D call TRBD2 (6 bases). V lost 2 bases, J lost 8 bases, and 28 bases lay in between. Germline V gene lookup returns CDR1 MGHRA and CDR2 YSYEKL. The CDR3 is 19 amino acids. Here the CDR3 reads CASSQLIGTGSGSPHEQFF. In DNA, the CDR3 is TGCGCCAGCAGCCAACTGATTGGAACGGGATCCGGGAGCCCACATGAGCAGTTCTTC.

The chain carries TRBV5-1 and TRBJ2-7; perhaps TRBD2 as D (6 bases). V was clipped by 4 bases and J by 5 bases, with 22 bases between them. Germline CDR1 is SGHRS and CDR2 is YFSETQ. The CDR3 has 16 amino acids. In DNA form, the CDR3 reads TGCGCCAGCAGCCCCCAACCGGGCGGGGCAACCAACGAGCAGTACTTC. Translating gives CASSPQPGGATNEQYF.

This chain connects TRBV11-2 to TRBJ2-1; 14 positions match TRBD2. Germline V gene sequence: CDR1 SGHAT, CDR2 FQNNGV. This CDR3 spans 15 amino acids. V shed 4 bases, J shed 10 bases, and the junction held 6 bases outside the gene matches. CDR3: CASSSGLAGVGEQFF. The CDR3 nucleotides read TGTGCCAGCAGCTCGGGACTAGCGGGAGTGGGAGAGCAGTTCTTC.

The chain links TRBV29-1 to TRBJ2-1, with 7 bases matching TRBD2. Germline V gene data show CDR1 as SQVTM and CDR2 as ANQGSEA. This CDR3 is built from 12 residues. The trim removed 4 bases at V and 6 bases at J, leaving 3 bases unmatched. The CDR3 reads CSVVWGGNEQFF. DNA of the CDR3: TGCAGCGTTGTATGGGGGGGCAATGAGCAGTTCTTC.

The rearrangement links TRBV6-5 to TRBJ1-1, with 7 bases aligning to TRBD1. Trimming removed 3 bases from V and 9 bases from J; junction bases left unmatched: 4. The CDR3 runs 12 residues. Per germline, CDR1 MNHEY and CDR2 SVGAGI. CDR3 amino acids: CASSYNRGQAFF. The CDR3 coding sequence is TGTGCCAGCAGTTATAATAGGGGGCAAGCTTTCTTT.

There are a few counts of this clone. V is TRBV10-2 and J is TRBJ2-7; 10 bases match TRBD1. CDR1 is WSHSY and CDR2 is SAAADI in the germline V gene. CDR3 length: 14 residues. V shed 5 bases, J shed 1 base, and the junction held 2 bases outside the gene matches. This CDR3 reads CASSWDRGSYEQYF. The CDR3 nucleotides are TGCGCCAGCAGTTGGGACAGGGGATCCTACGAGCAGTACTTC.

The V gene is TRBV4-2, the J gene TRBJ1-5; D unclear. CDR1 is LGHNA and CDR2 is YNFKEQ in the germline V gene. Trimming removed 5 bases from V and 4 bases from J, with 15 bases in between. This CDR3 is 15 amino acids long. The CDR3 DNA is TGTGCCAGCAGCGATCACCCGGAATTTAATCAGCCCCAGCATTTT. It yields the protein CASSDHPEFNQPQHF.

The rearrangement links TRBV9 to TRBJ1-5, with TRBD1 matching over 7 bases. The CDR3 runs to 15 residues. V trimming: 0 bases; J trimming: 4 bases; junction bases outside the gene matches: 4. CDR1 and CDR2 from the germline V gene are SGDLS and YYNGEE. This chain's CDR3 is CASSVDRGPNQPQHF. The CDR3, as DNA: TGTGCCAGCAGCGTAGACAGGGGCCCGAATCAGCCCCAGCATTTT. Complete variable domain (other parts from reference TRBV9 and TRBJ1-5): DSGVTQTPKHLITATGQRVTLRCSPRSGDLSVYWYQQSLDQGLQFLIQYYNGEERAKGNILERFSAQQFPDLHSELNLSSLELGDSALYFCASSVDRGPNQPQHFGDGTRLSIL.

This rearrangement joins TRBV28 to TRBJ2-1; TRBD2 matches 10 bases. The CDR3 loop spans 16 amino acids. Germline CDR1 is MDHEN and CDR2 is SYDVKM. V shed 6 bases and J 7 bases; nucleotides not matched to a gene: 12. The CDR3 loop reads CASSFDLAGVENEQFF. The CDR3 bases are TGTGCCAGCAGCTTCGATCTAGCGGGAGTAGAGAATGAGCAGTTCTTC.

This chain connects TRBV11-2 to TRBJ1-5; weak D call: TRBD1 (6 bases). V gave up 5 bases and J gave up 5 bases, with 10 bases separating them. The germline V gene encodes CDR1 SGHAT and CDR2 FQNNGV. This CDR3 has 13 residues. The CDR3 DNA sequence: TGTGCCAGCAGCGCAAACAGGGATCAGCCCCAGCATTTT. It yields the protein CASSANRDQPQHF.